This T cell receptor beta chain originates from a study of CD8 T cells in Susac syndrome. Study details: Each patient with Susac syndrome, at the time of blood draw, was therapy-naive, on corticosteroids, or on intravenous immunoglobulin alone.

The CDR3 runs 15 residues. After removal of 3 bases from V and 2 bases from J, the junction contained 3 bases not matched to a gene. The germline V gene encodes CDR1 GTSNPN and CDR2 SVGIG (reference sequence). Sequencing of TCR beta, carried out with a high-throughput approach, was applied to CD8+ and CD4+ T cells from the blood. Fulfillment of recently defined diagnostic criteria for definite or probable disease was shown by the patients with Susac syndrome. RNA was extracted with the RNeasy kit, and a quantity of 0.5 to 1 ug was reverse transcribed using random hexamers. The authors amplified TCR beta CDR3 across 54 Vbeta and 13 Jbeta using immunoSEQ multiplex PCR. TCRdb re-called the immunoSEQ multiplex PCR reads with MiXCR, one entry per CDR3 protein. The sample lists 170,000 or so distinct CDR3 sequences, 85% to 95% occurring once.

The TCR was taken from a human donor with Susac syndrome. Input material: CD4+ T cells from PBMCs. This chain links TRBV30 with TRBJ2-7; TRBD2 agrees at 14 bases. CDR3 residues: CAWRGLAGGTYEQYF. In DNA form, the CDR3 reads TGTGCCTGGAGAGGACTAGCGGGAGGCACCTACGAGCAGTACTTC. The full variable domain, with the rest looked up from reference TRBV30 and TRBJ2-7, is SQTIHQWPATLVQPVGSPLSLECTVEGTSNPNLYWYRQAAGRGLQLLFYSVGIGQISSEVPQNLSASRPQDRQFILSSKKLLLSDSGFYLCAWRGLAGGTYEQYFGPGTRLTVT.